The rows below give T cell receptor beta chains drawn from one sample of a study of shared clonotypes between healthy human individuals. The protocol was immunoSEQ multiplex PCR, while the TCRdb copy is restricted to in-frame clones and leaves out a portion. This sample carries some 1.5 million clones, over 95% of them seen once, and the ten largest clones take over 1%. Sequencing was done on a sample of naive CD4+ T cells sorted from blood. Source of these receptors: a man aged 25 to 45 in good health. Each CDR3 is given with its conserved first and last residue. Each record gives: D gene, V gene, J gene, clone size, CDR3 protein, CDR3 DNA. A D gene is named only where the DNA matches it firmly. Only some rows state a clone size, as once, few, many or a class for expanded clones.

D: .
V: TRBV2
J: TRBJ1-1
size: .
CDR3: CASRGQGISEAFF
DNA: TGTGCCAGCAGGGGGCAGGGGATATCCGAAGCTTTCTTT

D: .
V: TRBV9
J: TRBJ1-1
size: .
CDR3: CASSVRPGKSMNTEAFF
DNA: TGTGCCAGCAGCGTTCGCCCAGGGAAATCGATGAACACTGAAGCTTTCTTT

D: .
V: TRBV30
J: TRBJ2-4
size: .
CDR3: CAWSSLGNIQYF
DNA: TGTGCCTGGAGTAGCCTGGGGAACATTCAGTACTTC

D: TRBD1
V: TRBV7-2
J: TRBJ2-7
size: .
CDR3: CASSSTRDSLRSQYF
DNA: TGTGCCAGCAGCTCAACCCGGGACAGCTTACGATCGCAGTACTTC

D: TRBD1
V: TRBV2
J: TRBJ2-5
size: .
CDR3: CASREDRAWETQYF
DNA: TGTGCCAGCAGGGAAGACAGGGCATGGGAGACCCAGTACTTC

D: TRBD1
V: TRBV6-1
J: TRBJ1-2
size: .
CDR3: CASKKTGAYGYTF
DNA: TGTGCCAGCAAGAAGACAGGGGCCTATGGCTACACCTTC

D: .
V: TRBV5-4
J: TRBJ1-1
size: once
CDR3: CASSGPGLNTEAFF
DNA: TGTGCCAGCAGCGGACCGGGTCTGAACACTGAAGCTTTCTTT

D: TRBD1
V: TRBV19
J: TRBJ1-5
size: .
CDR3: CASSMRQGRGNQPQHF
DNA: TGTGCCAGTAGTATGAGACAGGGGAGAGGCAATCAGCCCCAGCATTTT

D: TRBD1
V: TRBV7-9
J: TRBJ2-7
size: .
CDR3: CASSPGGEQYF
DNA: TGTGCCAGCAGCCCAGGGGGCGAGCAGTACTTC

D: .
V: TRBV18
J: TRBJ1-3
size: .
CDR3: CASSVRHRGLGNTIYF
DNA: TGTGCCAGCTCGGTGAGACACCGCGGCTTAGGAAACACCATATATTTT

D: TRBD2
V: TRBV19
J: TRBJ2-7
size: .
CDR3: CASSLTSGSEQYF
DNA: TGTGCCAGTAGTCTTACTAGCGGGAGCGAGCAGTACTTC

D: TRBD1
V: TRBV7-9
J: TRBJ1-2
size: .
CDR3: CASSFGQGVYGYTF
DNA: TGTGCCAGCAGCTTCGGACAGGGAGTTTATGGCTACACCTTC

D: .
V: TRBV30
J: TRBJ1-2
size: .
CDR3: CAWKKQLTELYGYTF
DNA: TGTGCCTGGAAAAAACAACTGACGGAGCTCTATGGCTACACCTTC

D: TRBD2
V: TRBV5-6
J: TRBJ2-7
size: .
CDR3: CASSFSIAGGNEQYF
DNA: TGTGCCAGCAGCTTTAGCATAGCGGGAGGGAATGAGCAGTACTTC

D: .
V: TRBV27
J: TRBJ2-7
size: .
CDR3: CASSLRGTPAGHEQYF
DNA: TGTGCCAGCAGTTTAAGGGGTACCCCCGCGGGCCACGAGCAGTACTTC

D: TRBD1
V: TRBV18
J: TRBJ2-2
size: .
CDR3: CASSPRQGNTGELFF
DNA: TGTGCCAGCTCACCAAGACAGGGGAACACCGGGGAGCTGTTTTTT

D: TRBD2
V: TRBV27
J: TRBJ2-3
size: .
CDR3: CVSKGLASPDTQYF
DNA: TGTGTCTCAAAGGGACTAGCTTCCCCAGATACGCAGTATTTT

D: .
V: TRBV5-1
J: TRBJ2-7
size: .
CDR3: CASSGLGSSYEQYF
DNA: TGCGCCAGCAGCGGACTGGGTAGCTCCTACGAGCAGTACTTC

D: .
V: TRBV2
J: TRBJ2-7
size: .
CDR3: CASSEGRSVGQYF
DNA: TGTGCCAGCAGTGAAGGTCGTAGCGTGGGGCAGTACTTC

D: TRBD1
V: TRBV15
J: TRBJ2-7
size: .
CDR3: CATSRDRDRGGEQYF
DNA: TGTGCCACCAGCAGAGATCGGGACAGGGGTGGCGAGCAGTACTTC

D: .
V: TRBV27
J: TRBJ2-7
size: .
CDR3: CASSPPRVGEQYF
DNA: TGTGCCAGCAGTCCACCTCGTGTCGGCGAGCAGTACTTC

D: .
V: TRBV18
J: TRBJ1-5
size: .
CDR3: CASSPSRGNQPQHF
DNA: TGTGCCAGCTCACCTTCTAGGGGGAATCAGCCCCAGCATTTT

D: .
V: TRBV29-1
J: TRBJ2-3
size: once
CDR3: CSVARGAGGVPSVGPSTDTQYF
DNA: TGCAGCGTTGCCCGCGGGGCAGGGGGTGTGCCGAGCGTCGGACCTAGCACAGATACGCAGTATTTT

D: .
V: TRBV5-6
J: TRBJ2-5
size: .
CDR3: CASSFSVAGLETQYF
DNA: TGTGCCAGCAGCTTTTCCGTGGCTGGGTTAGAGACCCAGTACTTC

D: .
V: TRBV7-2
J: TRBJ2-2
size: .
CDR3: CASRFRGGTGELFF
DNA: TGTGCCAGCAGATTCAGGGGAGGGACCGGGGAGCTGTTTTTT

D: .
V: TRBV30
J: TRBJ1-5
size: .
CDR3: CAWSGYSFNQPQHF
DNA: TGTGCCTGGAGTGGGTACAGCTTCAATCAGCCCCAGCATTTT

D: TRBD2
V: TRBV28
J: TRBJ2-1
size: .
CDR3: CASKPTSGTYYNEQFF
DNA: TGTGCCAGCAAGCCCACTAGCGGGACGTACTACAATGAGCAGTTCTTC

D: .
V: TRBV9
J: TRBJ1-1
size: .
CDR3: CASSVGQNLNTEAFF
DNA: TGTGCCAGCAGCGTAGGACAGAACCTGAACACTGAAGCTTTCTTT

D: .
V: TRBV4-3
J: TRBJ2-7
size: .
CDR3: CASSQGVFRDYEQYF
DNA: TGCGCCAGCAGCCAAGGGGTATTTCGTGACTACGAGCAGTACTTC

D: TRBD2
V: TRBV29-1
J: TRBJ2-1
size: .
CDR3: CSVGRGLARNEQFF
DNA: TGCAGCGTTGGGAGGGGACTAGCGAGGAATGAGCAGTTCTTC

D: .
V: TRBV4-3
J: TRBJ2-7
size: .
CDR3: CASSQEAHYEQYF
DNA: TGCGCCAGCAGCCAAGAGGCGCACTACGAGCAGTACTTC

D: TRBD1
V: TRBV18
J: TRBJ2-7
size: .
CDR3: CASSPTGGGHEQYF
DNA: TGTGCCAGCTCACCTACAGGGGGAGGTCACGAGCAGTACTTC

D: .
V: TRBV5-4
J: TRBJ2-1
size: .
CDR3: CASSLLARGSGEQFF
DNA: TGTGCCAGCAGCTTGCTGGCTAGGGGTTCAGGAGAGCAGTTCTTC

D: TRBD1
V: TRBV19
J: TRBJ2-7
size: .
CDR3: CATTDRAYEQYF
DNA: TGTGCCACTACAGACAGGGCTTACGAGCAGTACTTC

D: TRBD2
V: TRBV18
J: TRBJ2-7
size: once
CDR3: CASSPYSGTTYEQYF
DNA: TGTGCCAGCTCACCCTATAGCGGGACAACCTACGAGCAGTACTTC